Below, 4 T cell receptor beta chains from the same sample are listed, as sequenced in a study of T-cell reconstitution after alpha-beta-depleted transplantation in children. Unique molecular identifiers were incorporated into the prepared TCRbeta library. TCRdb reprocessed the PCR reads with MiXCR, giving one entry per CDR3 protein. This table has 400,000 to 500,000 distinct CDR3 sequences, approximately 10% appearing once. The sample in question was PBMCs from the stem cell graft donor, obtained from the stem cell graft. The receptors derive from a human donor who donated a stem cell graft to a child with acute myeloid leukemia.

This clonotype has just a few counts. The chain joins TRBV9 to TRBJ2-1; 10 bases are shared with TRBD1. This CDR3 has 16 residues. The J segment lost 7 bases and the V segment lost 2 bases, leaving 9 bases of the junction unmatched. Per germline, CDR1 SGDLS and CDR2 YYNGEE. CDR3 in DNA: TGTGCCAGCAGCGTGACCGGGACAGGGGTCTGGAATGAGCAGTTCTTC. Protein: CASSVTGTGVWNEQFF.

Only a few counts were recorded for this clonotype. The chain carries TRBV6-4 and TRBJ2-3, with D possibly matching TRBD2 (5 bases). Trimming stripped 0 bases from V and 0 bases from J, with 10 bases between. The CDR3 runs 16 residues. Germline V gene data show CDR1 as MRHNA and CDR2 as SNTAGT. This CDR3 reads CASSDSGADSTDTQYF. The CDR3 DNA sequence: TGTGCCAGCAGTGACTCGGGAGCGGATAGCACAGATACGCAGTATTTT.

The rearrangement joins TRBV29-1 to TRBJ1-2; D unclear. V lost 4 bases and J lost 4, with 16 bases in between. This CDR3 is built from 14 residues. Germline values: CDR1 SQVTM, CDR2 ANQGSEA. CDR3 coding DNA: TGCAGCGTTGTCGACTTTTCGGGCAGCTATGGCTACACCTTC. Its protein product is CSVVDFSGSYGYTF.

The J gene is TRBJ2-3, the V gene TRBV4-2; 15 nucleotides align to TRBD2. V gave up 2 bases and J gave up 1 base; unmatched junction bases: 7. Germline lookup yields CDR1 LGHNA and CDR2 YNFKEQ. The CDR3 has 19 amino acids. Written as DNA, the CDR3 is TGTGCCAGCAGCCAAATTCCGGGACTAGCGGGAGGTCGCACAGATACGCAGTATTTT. Protein: CASSQIPGLAGGRTDTQYF.